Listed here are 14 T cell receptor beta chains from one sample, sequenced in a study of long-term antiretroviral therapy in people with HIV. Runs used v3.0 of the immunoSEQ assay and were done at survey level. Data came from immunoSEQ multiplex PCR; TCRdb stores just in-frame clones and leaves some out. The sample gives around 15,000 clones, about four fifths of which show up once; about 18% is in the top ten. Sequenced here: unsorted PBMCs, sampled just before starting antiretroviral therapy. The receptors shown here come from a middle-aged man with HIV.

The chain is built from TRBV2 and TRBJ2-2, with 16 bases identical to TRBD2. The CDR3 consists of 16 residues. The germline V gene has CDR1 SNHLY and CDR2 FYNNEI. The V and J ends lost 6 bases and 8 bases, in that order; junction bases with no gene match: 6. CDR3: CASRGTSGRAPGELFF. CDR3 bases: TGTGCCAGCAGGGGGACTAGCGGGAGGGCCCCGGGGGAGCTGTTTTTT.

DNA of the CDR3: TGTGCCAGCAGCTTACGGAGCGCTCGCACAGATACGCAGTATTTT. Its protein product is CASSLRSARTDTQYF. The chain links TRBV7-2 to TRBJ2-3, with D unresolved. The CDR3 is 15 residues long. The ends were cut back, 2 bases at V and 1 base at J, with 10 bases in the middle. Germline lookup yields CDR1 SGHTA and CDR2 FQGNSA.

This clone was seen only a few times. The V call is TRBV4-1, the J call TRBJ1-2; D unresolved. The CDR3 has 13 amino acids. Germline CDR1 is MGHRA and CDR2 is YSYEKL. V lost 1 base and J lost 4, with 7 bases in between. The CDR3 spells CASSQVGSYGYTF. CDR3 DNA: TGCGCCAGCAGCCAAGTCGGAAGCTATGGCTACACCTTC.

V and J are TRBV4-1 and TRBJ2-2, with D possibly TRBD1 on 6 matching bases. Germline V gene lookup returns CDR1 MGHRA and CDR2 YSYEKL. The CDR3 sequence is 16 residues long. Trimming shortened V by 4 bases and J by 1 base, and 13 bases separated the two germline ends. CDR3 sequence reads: CASSLRQVENTGELFF. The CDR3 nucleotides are TGCGCCAGCAGCCTTCGACAGGTGGAGAACACCGGGGAGCTGTTTTTT.

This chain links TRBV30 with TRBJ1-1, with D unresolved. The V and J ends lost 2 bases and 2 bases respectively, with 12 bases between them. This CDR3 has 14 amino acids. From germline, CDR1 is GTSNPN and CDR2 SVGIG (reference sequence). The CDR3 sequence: CAWSTGIQNTEAFF. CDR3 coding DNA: TGTGCCTGGAGTACCGGGATCCAAAACACTGAAGCTTTCTTT.

CDR3 loop: CASSSRYEQYF. In nucleotides, the CDR3 is TGCGCCAGCAGCTCCCGGTACGAGCAGTACTTC. J is TRBJ2-7 and V is TRBV5-1; D not resolved. Trimming took off 3 bases at V and 4 bases at J, with 5 bases between the two ends. Germline V gives CDR1 SGHRS, CDR2 YFSETQ. The CDR3 has 11 residues.

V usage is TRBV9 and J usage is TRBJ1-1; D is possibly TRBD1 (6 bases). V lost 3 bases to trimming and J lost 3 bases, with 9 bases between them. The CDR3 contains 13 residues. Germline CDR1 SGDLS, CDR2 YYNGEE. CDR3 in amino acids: CASSEQGHTEAFF. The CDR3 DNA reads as TGTGCCAGCAGCGAACAGGGACACACTGAAGCTTTCTTT. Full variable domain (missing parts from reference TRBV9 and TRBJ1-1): DSGVTQTPKHLITATGQRVTLRCSPRSGDLSVYWYQQSLDQGLQFLIQYYNGEERAKGNILERFSAQQFPDLHSELNLSSLELGDSALYFCASSEQGHTEAFFGQGTRLTVV.

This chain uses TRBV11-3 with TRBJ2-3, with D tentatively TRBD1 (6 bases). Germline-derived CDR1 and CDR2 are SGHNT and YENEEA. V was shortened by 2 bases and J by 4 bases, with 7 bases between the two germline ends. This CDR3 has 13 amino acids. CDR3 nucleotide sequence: TGTGCCAGCAGCTTACAGGGGTCAGATACGCAGTATTTT. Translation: CASSLQGSDTQYF. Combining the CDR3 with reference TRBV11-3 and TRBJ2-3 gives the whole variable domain EAGVVQSPRYKIIEKKQPVAFWCNPISGHNTLYWYLQNLGQGPELLIRYENEEAVDDSQLPKDRFSAERLKGVDSTLKIQPAELGDSAVYLCASSLQGSDTQYFGPGTRLTVL.

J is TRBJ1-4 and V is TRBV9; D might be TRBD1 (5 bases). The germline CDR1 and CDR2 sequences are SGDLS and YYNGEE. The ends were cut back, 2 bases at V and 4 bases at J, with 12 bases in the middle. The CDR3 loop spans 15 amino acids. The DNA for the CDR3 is TGTGCCAGCAGCGTTAAGTCAGGGCTTAATGAAAAACTGTTTTTT. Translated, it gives CASSVKSGLNEKLFF.

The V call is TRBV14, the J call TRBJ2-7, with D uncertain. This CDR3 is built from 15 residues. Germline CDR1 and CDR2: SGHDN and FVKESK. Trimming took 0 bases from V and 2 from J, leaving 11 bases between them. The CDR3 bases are TGTGCCAGCAGCCAAGACAGGAATGATGCCTACGAGCAGTACTTC. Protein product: CASSQDRNDAYEQYF.

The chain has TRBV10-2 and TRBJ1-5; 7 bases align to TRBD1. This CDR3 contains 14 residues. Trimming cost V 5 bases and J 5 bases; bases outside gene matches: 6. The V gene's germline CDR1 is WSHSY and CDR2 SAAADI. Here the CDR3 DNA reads TGCGCCAGCAGTCGGGACAGAGTTTATCAGCCCCAGCATTTT. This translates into CASSRDRVYQPQHF.

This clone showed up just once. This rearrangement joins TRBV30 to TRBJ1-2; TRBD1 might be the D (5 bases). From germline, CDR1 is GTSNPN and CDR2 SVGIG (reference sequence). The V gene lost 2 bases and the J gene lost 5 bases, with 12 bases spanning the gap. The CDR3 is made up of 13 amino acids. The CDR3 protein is CAWSPWGAYGYTF. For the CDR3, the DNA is TGTGCCTGGAGTCCCTGGGGCGCGTATGGCTACACCTTC.

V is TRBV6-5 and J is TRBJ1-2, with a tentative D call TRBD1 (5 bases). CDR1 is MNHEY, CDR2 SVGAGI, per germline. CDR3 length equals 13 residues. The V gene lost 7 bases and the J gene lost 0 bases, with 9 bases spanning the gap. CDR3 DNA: TGTGCCAGCAAAGTAGGGGCTAACTATGGCTACACCTTC. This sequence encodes CASKVGANYGYTF.

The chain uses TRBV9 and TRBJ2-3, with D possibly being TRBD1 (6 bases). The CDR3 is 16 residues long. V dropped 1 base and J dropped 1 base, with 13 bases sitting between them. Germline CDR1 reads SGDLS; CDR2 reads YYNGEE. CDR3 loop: CASSVTTGVGTDTQYF. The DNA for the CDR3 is TGTGCCAGCAGCGTAACGACAGGTGTTGGCACAGATACGCAGTATTTT.